A single sample is the source of the 8 T cell receptor beta chains below, sequenced in a study of T-cell reconstitution after alpha-beta-depleted transplantation in children. Using unique molecular identifiers, the investigators prepared the TCRbeta library. MiXCR was run by TCRdb on the PCR reads, yielding one entry per CDR3 protein. Of around 580,000 distinct CDR3 sequences listed, roughly 27% are singletons. Sequenced here: PBMCs, sampled before TCRalphabeta/CD19-depleted stem cell transplant. The source of these receptors is a boy younger than two with Wiskott-Aldrich syndrome, due to receive a stem cell transplant.

This clonotype has more than one count but fewer than ten. This chain connects TRBV12-3 or TRBV12-4 to TRBJ2-3; D gene uncertain. The CDR3 contains 14 residues. V lost 2 bases to trimming and J lost 9 bases, with 15 bases between them. Written as DNA, the CDR3 is TGTGCCAGCAGTTTATTGAGGTCCCGTAACACGCAGTATTTT. It yields the protein CASSLLRSRNTQYF.

V and J are TRBV19 and TRBJ2-1, with TRBD2 as a possible D gene (5 bases). Germline V gene sequence: CDR1 LNHDA, CDR2 SQIVND (reference sequence). The length of the CDR3 is 14 residues. V lost 8 bases and J lost 3, with 14 bases in between. This CDR3 reads CASSVGEDYNEQFF. The CDR3 coding sequence is TGTGCCAGTTCGGTCGGGGAAGACTACAATGAGCAGTTCTTC. The full variable domain, with the rest looked up from reference TRBV19 and TRBJ2-1, is DGGITQSPKYLFRKEGQNVTLSCEQNLNHDAMYWYRQDPGQGLRLIYYSQIVNDFQKGDIAEGYSVSREKKESFPLTVTSAQKNPTAFYLCASSVGEDYNEQFFGPGTRLTVL.

The chain employs TRBV12-3 or TRBV12-4 and TRBJ2-7; the D is unclear. V lost 1 base to trimming and J lost 3 bases, with 7 bases between them. The CDR3 has 13 amino acids. The CDR3 DNA is TGTGCCAGCAGTTTAGGGGCAATCTACGAGCAGTACTTC. Its protein product is CASSLGAIYEQYF.

The chain employs TRBV20-1 and TRBJ2-7, with D possibly being TRBD2 (6 bases). CDR3 length equals 12 residues. Trimming left V 0 bases short and J 6 bases short, with 9 bases between. Germline CDR1 is DFQATT and CDR2 is SNEGSKA (reference sequence). The CDR3 loop is CSAREEGLEQYF. The CDR3 nucleotides are TGCAGTGCTAGAGAGGAGGGGCTCGAGCAGTACTTC.

This clonotype was seen just once. Germline is not matched at one junction end, which may reflect a read error. V is TRBV7-9 and J is TRBJ2-1; D is perhaps TRBD1 or TRBD2 (5 bases each). Germline CDR1 reads SEHNR; CDR2 reads FQNEAQ (reference sequence). The CDR3 consists of 14 residues. The CDR3 here is CASSLRGSNNEQFF. The CDR3 coding sequence is TGTGCCAGCAGCTTACGGGGCTCCAACAATGAGCAGTTCTTC.

This clonotype was counted only a few times. The rearrangement joins TRBV12-3 or TRBV12-4 to TRBJ1-5; D is possibly TRBD1 (5 bases). V was trimmed by 0 bases and J by 1 base, leaving 7 bases between them. The CDR3 covers 15 residues. The CDR3 nucleotides are TGTGCCAGCAGTTTAGCGGGACGGAGCAATCAGCCCCAGCATTTT. Translated: CASSLAGRSNQPQHF.

The CDR3 DNA follows: TGCGCCAGCAGCTCGGACATGACGCAGTATTTT. This codes for CASSSDMTQYF. The chain combines TRBV5-1 with TRBJ2-3, with a possible D match to TRBD1 (5 bases). The CDR3 has 11 residues. Germline CDR1 reads SGHRS; CDR2 reads YFSETQ. The V gene lost 3 bases and the J gene lost 9 bases, with 8 bases spanning the gap.

This clonotype showed up many times. The chain recombines TRBV5-1 with TRBJ2-1; 14 bases are a match to TRBD2. V shed 4 bases, J shed 6 bases, and the junction held 3 bases outside the gene matches. The CDR3 is 15 amino acids. From germline, CDR1 is SGHRS and CDR2 YFSETQ. The CDR3 is CASSPGLAGVNEQFF. The CDR3 DNA is TGCGCCAGCAGCCCGGGACTAGCGGGAGTCAATGAGCAGTTCTTC.